Sequencing of this T cell receptor (beta chain) was carried out in a study of T cell responses to AZD1222 COVID-19 vaccine. A remark on this clone: Its antigen is unidentified.

CDR3 length equals 15 residues. With V trimmed by 4 bases and J by 3 bases, 7 bases remained unmatched. Germline-derived CDR1 and CDR2 are LGHNA and YSLEER. Study results and limitations: Females outnumbered males among donors, who were mostly white British; clonal diversity was possibly underestimated. Spike-specific TCR breadth and depth grew following two AZD1222 doses.

The repertoire was sequenced with immunoSEQ multiplex PCR; TCRdb's copy has only in-frame clones and lacks some. The sample lists 80,000 to 130,000 clones, approximately 87% occurring once. The receptor was isolated from an adult in good health. This material consisted of peripheral blood, taken on day 0 of AZD1222 vaccination. V usage is TRBV4-3 and J usage is TRBJ1-1; 8 bases fit TRBD1. The CDR3, as DNA: TGCGCCAGCAGCCCGTCGGAGACAGGGGACACTGAAGCTTTCTTT. Translating gives CASSPSETGDTEAFF.